The count of the clone carrying this TCR beta chain is one. The data derive from a study of blood T cells in healthy people across ages. As for the study in general: In model experiments, template switching was able to capture about one barcoded beta molecule for every two T cells that were present.

The CDR3 runs 16 residues. Trimming took 4 bases from V and 4 from J; bases not matched to a gene: 4. CDR1 is SGHRS and CDR2 is YFSETQ in the germline V gene. The second PCR ran 7 to 11 cycles with a sample-barcoded 5' primer and J-beta primers. TCRdb re-called the 5' RACE reads with MiXCR, one entry per CDR3 protein. The sample shows more than 1.4 million distinct CDR3 sequences, 42% of them seen only once. Each of the donors had 8 to 10 milliliters of peripheral blood drawn into EDTA-treated Vacutainer tubes. Sequenced: blood. This sequence joins TRBV5-1 and TRBJ2-2, with 13 bases fitting TRBD2. The receptor comes from a young woman in good health. The CDR3 nucleotides are TGCGCCAGCAGCCCGACTAGCGGGGGGCCCACCGGGGAGCTGTTTTTT. It codes for CASSPTSGGPTGELFF. Full variable domain (rest looked up from reference TRBV5-1 and TRBJ2-2): KAGVTQTPRYLIKTRGQQVTLSCSPISGHRSVSWYQQTPGQGLQFLFEYFSETQRNKGNFPGRFSGRQFSNSRSEMNVSTLELGDSALYLCASSPTSGGPTGELFFGEGSRLTVL.